One T cell receptor (beta chain) is described in this entry. There is no known antigen for this receptor. Base qualities are not provided; no much larger clone lies one nucleotide away. CDR1 and CDR2 were assigned from the germline V gene (reference sequence) as SEHNR and FQNEAQ. V is cut back by 5 bases and J by 3 bases, with 20 bases in the junction unmatched. CDR3 length: 21 amino acids, cysteine to phenylalanine. Here the CDR3 DNA is all that survives: 63 bases in frame from base 1. PBMCs were isolated by Ficoll-Paque density gradient centrifugation. The data originate from a study of T-cell memory formation after mild COVID-19 (dated by TCRdb to the early 2020s). Broadly, across the study: Most TCR sequence clusters were specific to one of the two donors. T-cell clones expanding and contracting after mild COVID-19 in a couple of donors were tracked by longitudinal TCRalpha and TCRbeta repertoire sequencing. The cohort comprised two young, previously healthy adult volunteers, one female and one male.

The instrument was an Illumina NovaSeq 6000. TCRalpha and TCRbeta cDNA libraries were built by 5'RACE with constant-segment primers, adding sample barcodes and unique molecular identifiers. Trizol reagent was used to extract RNA from every sample. Amplification of the libraries took two PCR steps, and the second step added a second sample barcode plus Illumina TruSeq adapters. Sequencing of libraries was performed on an Illumina NovaSeq with 2 x 150 bp paired-end reads. Per the source publication's procedure: With migec v1.2.7, reads were demultiplexed and then collapsed into UMI-guided consensus sequences. Using mixcr v2.1.11, UMI consensuses were aligned to TRA and TRB V and J templates and then assembled into clonotypes. A clonotype was counted as expanded or contracted only if both edgeR and NoisET called the change significant, with noise models trained on biological replicates. For edgeR calls, a false discovery rate-adjusted p below 0.01 and a log2 fold-change threshold of 1 were applied. PCA with hierarchical clustering of max-normalized trajectories of the 1000 most abundant clonotypes was used as exploratory dynamics analysis. The CD4 or CD8 phenotype of responding clones was assigned using the separately sequenced CD4+ and CD8+ repertoires. In-frame beta chains were kept once TCRdb had trimmed the public reads at Q25 with fastp and called clones with MiXCR. Identical CDR3 proteins give one entry, which carries the most common genes and DNA. These V and J calls originate from TCRdb's pipeline instead of the authors' own analysis. The sample table holds roughly 110,000 distinct CDR3 sequences, of which over 15% were seen once. The ten biggest clones cover 25% to 30% of the sample.

The investigation overall reported the following: Clones that contracted from day 15 to 85 showed balanced CD4/CD8 phenotypes, whereas a second wave of clones that expanded from day 15 to 37 leaned towards CD4+. Some responding clones were detected in pre-infection memory, which suggested that pre-existing cross-reactive memory T cells had joined the SARS-CoV-2 response. Whether the second-wave clones peaking on day 37 were SARS-CoV-2 specific was not confirmed. The study covered only a couple of mild cases, and larger cohorts including severe cases with pre-infection samples were considered necessary. Contracting CD4+ clones were located mainly in the CM and EM memory subsets, whereas CD8+ clones were found to be enriched in EMRA.

The source of this sequence is an adult woman who had mild COVID-19 (a few samples of this study predate the infection). The sample titles of this study are shuffled in the database, so cell type and time point are left out; the donor was told from shared clones. Here the chain combines TRBV7-9 and TRBJ2-3; 13 bases in the middle match TRBD2. The sequencing input was PBMCs or a T cell subset sorted from them (not recorded which). CDR3 protein: CASSAIPGLAGDEVRTDTQYF. The nucleotide sequence is TGTGCCAGCAGCGCCATCCCTGGACTAGCGGGAGACGAAGTTAGGACAGATACGCAGTATTTT.